This T cell receptor beta chain was recovered during a study of T-cell reconstitution after alpha-beta-depleted transplantation in children. General study findings and limits: T-cell counts and diversity at one year following transplant were attributed mainly to newly produced T cells.

Unique molecular identifiers were used to barcode this TCRbeta library. TCRdb used MiXCR to reprocess the PCR reads, holding one entry per CDR3 protein. The sample shows around 500,000 distinct CDR3 sequences, approximately 22% of them seen only once. A note on this clonotype: Antigen unknown.

The V end was cut by 6 bases, the J end by 1 base, with 12 bases between. Looked up from germline, CDR1 is DFQATT and CDR2 is SNEGSKA (reference sequence). The CDR3 length is 13 residues. The chain employs TRBV20-1 and TRBJ1-1, with D hard to call. The sequence was obtained from a boy younger than two who had a stem cell transplant for acute myeloid leukemia, so the T cells may come from the graft donor. The material sequenced was PBMCs, mostly from graft donor cells, taken 360 days after TCRalphabeta/CD19-depleted stem cell transplant. CDR3 residues: CSASDERNTEAFF. The CDR3 DNA follows: TGCAGTGCGTCGGACGAGAGGAACACTGAAGCTTTCTTT.